This T cell receptor (beta chain) is drawn from a study of blood T cell repertoires in COVID-19. The junction had 11 bases not matched to a gene; V was cut back by 1 base and J by 1 base. Per the germline V gene, CDR1 is KGHSH and CDR2 is LQKENI. CDR3 length: 18 residues. Assay used: immunoSEQ multiplex PCR; TCRdb lists only in-frame clones, some missing. The sample lists approximately 220,000 clones, about 80% occurring once. The specimen sequenced was PBMCs or T cells enriched from blood (not recorded which). The rearrangement links TRBV18 to TRBJ1-1; 8 bases fit TRBD1. The source of this sequence is a woman aged 45-65 years who had been exposed to COVID-19. CDR3 coding DNA: TGTGCCAGCTCACCACTAGGCAGGGGGCGAATTTCGAACACTGAAGCTTTCTTT. Protein product: CASSPLGRGRISNTEAFF. Complete variable domain (other parts from reference TRBV18 and TRBJ1-1): NAGVMQNPRHLVRRRGQEARLRCSPMKGHSHVYWYRQLPEEGLKFMVYLQKENIIDESGMPKERFSAEFPKEGPSILRIQQVVRGDSAAYFCASSPLGRGRISNTEAFFGQGTRLTVV.